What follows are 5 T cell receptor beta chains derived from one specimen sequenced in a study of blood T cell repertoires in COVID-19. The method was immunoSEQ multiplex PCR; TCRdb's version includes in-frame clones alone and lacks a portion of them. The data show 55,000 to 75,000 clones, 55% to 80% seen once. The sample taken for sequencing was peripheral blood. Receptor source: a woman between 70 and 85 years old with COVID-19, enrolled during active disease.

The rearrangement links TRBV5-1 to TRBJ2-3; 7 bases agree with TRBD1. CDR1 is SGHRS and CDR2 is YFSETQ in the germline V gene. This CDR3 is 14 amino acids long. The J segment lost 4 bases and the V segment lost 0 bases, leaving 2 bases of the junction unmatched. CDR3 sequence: CASSLDRGADTQYF. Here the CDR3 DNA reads TGCGCCAGCAGCTTGGACAGGGGAGCAGATACGCAGTATTTT.

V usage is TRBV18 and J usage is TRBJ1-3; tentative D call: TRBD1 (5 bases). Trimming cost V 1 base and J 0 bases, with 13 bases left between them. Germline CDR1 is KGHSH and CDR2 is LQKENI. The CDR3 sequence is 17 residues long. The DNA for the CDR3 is TGTGCCAGCTCACCACAAGGCCAGGGTTTCTCTGGAAACACCATATATTTT. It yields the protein CASSPQGQGFSGNTIYF.

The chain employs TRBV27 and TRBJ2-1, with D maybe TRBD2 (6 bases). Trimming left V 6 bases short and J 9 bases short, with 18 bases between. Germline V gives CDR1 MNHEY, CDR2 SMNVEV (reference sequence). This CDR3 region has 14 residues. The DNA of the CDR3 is TGTGCCAGCAGGCGACTCAGTGGGGGGAGTGAGCAGTTCTTC. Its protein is CASRRLSGGSEQFF.

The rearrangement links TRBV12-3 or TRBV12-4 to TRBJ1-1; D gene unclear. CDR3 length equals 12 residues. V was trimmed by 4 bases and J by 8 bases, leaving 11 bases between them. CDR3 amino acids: CASSSDLSEAFF. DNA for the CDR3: TGTGCCAGCAGTTCGGACTTATCCGAAGCTTTCTTT.

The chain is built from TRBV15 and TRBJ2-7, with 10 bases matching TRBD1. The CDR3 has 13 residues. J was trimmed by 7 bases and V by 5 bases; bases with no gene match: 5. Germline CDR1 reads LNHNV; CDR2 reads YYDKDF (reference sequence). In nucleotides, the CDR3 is TGTGCCACCAGCGGGGACAGGGGCTGGGAGCAGTACGTC. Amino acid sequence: CATSGDRGWEQYV.